These 28 T cell receptor beta chains were sequenced from one sample in a study of blood T cell repertoires in COVID-19. Assay used: immunoSEQ multiplex PCR; TCRdb lists only in-frame clones, some missing. The sample records 300,000 to 500,000 clones, roughly 90% being singletons. Source material: PBMCs or T cells enriched from blood (not recorded which). The source is a woman aged 25 to 45 with acute COVID-19.

The gene calls are TRBV9 and TRBJ2-1, with TRBD2 identical over 7 bases. The CDR3 is 13 residues long. Germline V CDR1 and CDR2: SGDLS, YYNGEE. V was pared by 4 bases and J by 9 bases, with 7 bases of the junction left unmatched. CDR3 sequence (DNA): TGTGCCAGCAGCACGACTAGCCGCGCTGAGCAGTTCTTC. It yields the protein CASSTTSRAEQFF.

V and J are TRBV9 and TRBJ2-7, with D possibly TRBD1 on 5 matching bases. The CDR3 sequence is 12 residues long. V was pared by 3 bases and J by 3 bases, with 7 bases between. Germline assignment: CDR1 SGDLS and CDR2 YYNGEE. The CDR3 spells CASSDTGYEQYF. Here the CDR3 DNA reads TGTGCCAGCAGCGATACAGGCTACGAGCAGTACTTC. Using reference TRBV9 and TRBJ2-7 for the parts outside the CDR3, the full variable domain is DSGVTQTPKHLITATGQRVTLRCSPRSGDLSVYWYQQSLDQGLQFLIQYYNGEERAKGNILERFSAQQFPDLHSELNLSSLELGDSALYFCASSDTGYEQYFGPGTRLTVT.

The genes are TRBV4-1 and TRBJ1-1, with 7 bases fitting TRBD1. Germline V gene sequence: CDR1 MGHRA, CDR2 YSYEKL. This CDR3 contains 13 residues. The trim removed 3 bases at V and 3 bases at J, leaving 1 base unmatched. CDR3 sequence reads: CASSQTGYTEAFF. The CDR3 region has the DNA TGCGCCAGCAGCCAGACAGGGTACACTGAAGCTTTCTTT.

V usage is TRBV6-5 and J usage is TRBJ1-2; tentative D call: TRBD1 (5 bases). The length of the CDR3 is 13 residues. The germline V and J ends were trimmed by 7 bases and 3 bases, with 12 bases remaining between them. CDR1 MNHEY and CDR2 SVGAGI come from the germline V gene. CDR3 loop: CASTAGQDYGYTF. For the CDR3, the DNA is TGTGCCAGCACTGCAGGGCAAGACTATGGCTACACCTTC.

The rearrangement joins TRBV9 to TRBJ2-1; 7 bases align to TRBD2. J lost 2 bases, V lost 3 bases, and 11 bases had no gene match. The CDR3 is 17 amino acids. Germline assignment: CDR1 SGDLS and CDR2 YYNGEE. The CDR3 DNA follows: TGTGCCAGCAGCGCCCTGGGAGGGCGGGGTACCTACAATGAGCAGTTCTTC. Translated, it gives CASSALGGRGTYNEQFF. Looking up the rest from reference TRBV9 and TRBJ2-1 gives the full variable domain: DSGVTQTPKHLITATGQRVTLRCSPRSGDLSVYWYQQSLDQGLQFLIQYYNGEERAKGNILERFSAQQFPDLHSELNLSSLELGDSALYFCASSALGGRGTYNEQFFGPGTRLTVL.

The chain recombines TRBV10-2 with TRBJ2-1; tentatively, D is TRBD1 (6 bases). The ends were cut back, 4 bases at V and 9 bases at J, with 16 bases in the middle. The CDR3 totals 14 residues. Looked up from germline, CDR1 is WSHSY and CDR2 is SAAADI. The CDR3 DNA sequence: TGCGCCAGCAGTGGAATGGGGGCTGGGATTGAGCAGTTCTTC. It yields the protein CASSGMGAGIEQFF.

V usage is TRBV27 and J usage is TRBJ1-4, with TRBD1 matching over 7 bases. CDR1 is MNHEY and CDR2 is SMNVEV in the germline V gene (reference sequence). The length of the CDR3 is 12 residues. The J segment lost 8 bases and the V segment lost 8 bases, leaving 5 bases of the junction unmatched. CDR3 coding DNA: TGTGCCAGCCGACAGGGACGGGAAAAACTGTTTTTT. This encodes CASRQGREKLFF.

This rearrangement joins TRBV6-5 to TRBJ1-6, with no clear D. Germline CDR1 is MNHEY and CDR2 is SVGAGI. V lost 8 bases and J lost 10, with 21 bases in between. This CDR3 is 15 amino acids long. CDR3 in amino acids: CASGPPKVFGSPLHF. The CDR3 DNA follows: TGTGCCAGCGGGCCCCCCAAGGTTTTTGGGTCACCCCTCCACTTT.

This sequence joins TRBV6-5 and TRBJ2-3; D remains ambiguous. The V gene lost 8 bases and the J gene lost 2 bases, with 8 bases spanning the gap. Germline CDR1 MNHEY, CDR2 SVGAGI. This CDR3 region has 12 residues. The CDR3 bases are TGTGCCAGCCGACACTTCACAGATACGCAGTATTTT. Translated, it gives CASRHFTDTQYF.

This clone occurred a few times. Here the CDR3 reads CASSGGQAWGNTIYF. The DNA for the CDR3 is TGTGCCAGCAGCGGCGGACAGGCGTGGGGAAACACCATATATTTT. J is TRBJ1-3 and V is TRBV7-9; 7 bases fit TRBD1. This CDR3 has 15 residues. Germline assignment: CDR1 SEHNR and CDR2 FQNEAQ (reference sequence). The ends lost 5 bases at V and 4 bases at J; junction bases unmatched: 8. The complete variable domain, with remaining parts taken from reference TRBV7-9 and TRBJ1-3, reads DTGVSQNPRHKITKRGQNVTFRCDPISEHNRLYWYRQTLGQGPEFLTYFQNEAQLEKSRLLSDRFSAERPKGSFSTLEIQRTEQGDSAMYLCASSGGQAWGNTIYFGEGSWLTVV.

This chain connects TRBV10-1 to TRBJ1-2; weak D call: TRBD1 (5 bases). Germline values: CDR1 WNHNN, CDR2 SYGVQD (reference sequence). The CDR3 totals 14 residues. Trimming removed 7 bases at V and 7 bases at J, with 19 bases between. CDR3 sequence reads: CASTRRGALSGYTF. The CDR3 DNA reads TGCGCCAGCACGAGGAGGGGCGCGCTGAGTGGCTACACCTTC.

The rearrangement joins TRBV24-1 to TRBJ1-3, with D uncertain. This CDR3 comprises 9 residues. Trimming stripped 9 bases from V and 12 bases from J, with 8 bases between. The V gene's germline CDR1 is KGHDR and CDR2 SFDVKD. In DNA, the CDR3 is TGTGCCACCCTTAGTATCATATATTTT. It specifies CATLSIIYF.

This rearrangement joins TRBV27 to TRBJ1-2, with a tentative D call TRBD1 (5 bases). The length of the CDR3 is 14 residues. The germline gives CDR1 MNHEY, CDR2 SMNVEV (reference sequence). V shed 2 bases and J shed 6 bases, with 13 bases lying between them. The CDR3 here is CASSLRGSTDGYTF. The CDR3 nucleotides read TGTGCCAGCAGTTTACGGGGGTCCACAGATGGCTACACCTTC.

V is TRBV2 and J is TRBJ2-5; the D gene is possibly TRBD2 (5 bases). Trimming took off 6 bases at V and 4 bases at J, with 18 bases between the two ends. CDR1 and CDR2 from the germline V gene are SNHLY and FYNNEI. This CDR3 comprises 15 residues. CDR3 protein: CASSPEGTVGETQYF. DNA for the CDR3: TGTGCCAGCAGCCCCGAGGGTACCGTGGGAGAGACCCAGTACTTC.

As to this clone: Distinct nucleotide sequences in the sample also encode this CDR3. The chain couples TRBV2 to TRBJ2-7; 7 bases agree with TRBD2. This CDR3 has 11 amino acids. Per germline, CDR1 SNHLY and CDR2 FYNNEI. Trimming at V came to 8 bases and at J to 3 bases, leaving 1 base not matched to a gene. The CDR3 here is CASGGGYEQYF. The CDR3, as DNA: TGTGCCAGCGGGGGGGGCTACGAGCAGTACTTC. Full variable domain (rest looked up from reference TRBV2 and TRBJ2-7): EPEVTQTPSHQVTQMGQEVILRCVPISNHLYFYWYRQILGQKVEFLVSFYNNEISEKSEIFDDQFSVERPDGSNFTLKIRSTKLEDSAMYFCASGGGYEQYFGPGTRLTVT.

This chain uses TRBV7-2 with TRBJ1-5; 10 nucleotides align to TRBD1. V lost 5 bases and J lost 4; bases outside the gene matches: 2. The germline CDR1 and CDR2 sequences are SGHTA and FQGNSA. This CDR3 is built from 14 residues. The chain's CDR3 is CASSGDRGNQPQHF. Here the CDR3 DNA reads TGTGCCAGCAGCGGGGACAGGGGAAATCAGCCCCAGCATTTT. The complete variable domain, with remaining parts taken from reference TRBV7-2 and TRBJ1-5, reads GAGVSQSPSNKVTEKGKDVELRCDPISGHTALYWYRQSLGQGLEFLIYFQGNSAPDKSGLPSDRFSAERTGGSVSTLTIQRTQQEDSAVYLCASSGDRGNQPQHFGDGTRLSIL.

The gene calls are TRBV4-1 and TRBJ2-7, with TRBD1 matching 11 bases. The germline V gene has CDR1 MGHRA and CDR2 YSYEKL. With V trimmed by 0 bases and J by 2 bases, 12 bases remained unmatched. The CDR3 is made up of 19 amino acids. CDR3 in amino acids: CASSQEPGQGVDFAYEQYF. The DNA for the CDR3 is TGCGCCAGCAGCCAAGAACCGGGACAGGGGGTTGATTTTGCCTACGAGCAGTACTTC.

The rearrangement joins TRBV18 to TRBJ2-3; TRBD2 matches 8 bases. Germline trimming cut 4 bases from V and 4 bases from J; bases unmatched to any gene: 16. The length of the CDR3 is 18 residues. Germline-derived CDR1 and CDR2 are KGHSH and LQKENI. The CDR3 loop is CASSRVLEFRGGADTQYF. In DNA form, the CDR3 reads TGTGCCAGCTCACGAGTCCTCGAATTTCGGGGGGGGGCAGATACGCAGTATTTT. Variable domain in full (rest from reference TRBV18 and TRBJ2-3): NAGVMQNPRHLVRRRGQEARLRCSPMKGHSHVYWYRQLPEEGLKFMVYLQKENIIDESGMPKERFSAEFPKEGPSILRIQQVVRGDSAAYFCASSRVLEFRGGADTQYFGPGTRLTVL.

This clone was seen just once. This rearrangement joins TRBV7-6 to TRBJ1-6; TRBD1 matches at 7 bases. V lost 5 bases to trimming and J lost 7 bases; unmatched junction nucleotides: 8. The CDR3 sequence is 15 residues long. Germline V lookup: CDR1 SGHVS, CDR2 FNYEAQ. The CDR3 loop reads CASSRRDSGNSPLHF. The CDR3 coding sequence is TGTGCCAGCAGCCGAAGGGACAGCGGAAATTCACCCCTCCACTTT. Looking up the rest from reference TRBV7-6 and TRBJ1-6 gives the full variable domain: GAGVSQSPRYKVTKRGQDVALRCDPISGHVSLYWYRQALGQGPEFLTYFNYEAQQDKSGLPNDRFSAERPEGSISTLTIQRTEQRDSAMYRCASSRRDSGNSPLHFGNGTRLTVT.

The V call is TRBV6-5, the J call TRBJ1-1; D is ambiguous. The CDR3 totals 12 residues. The germline CDR1 and CDR2 sequences are MNHEY and SVGAGI. V gave up 6 bases and J gave up 3 bases, with 8 bases separating them. DNA for the CDR3: TGTGCCAGCAGGCGGAGAGACACTGAAGCTTTCTTT. Translation: CASRRRDTEAFF.

The chain carries TRBV7-2 and TRBJ1-3, with TRBD1 as a possible D gene (5 bases). The ends were cut back, 1 base at V and 2 bases at J, with 12 bases in the middle. The CDR3 totals 16 residues. Per germline, CDR1 SGHTA and CDR2 FQGNSA. CDR3 residues: CASSLGLGGAGNTIYF. The DNA for the CDR3 is TGTGCCAGCAGCTTAGGGCTCGGGGGGGCTGGAAACACCATATATTTT.

This chain connects TRBV7-2 to TRBJ2-7; possible D gene TRBD2, 6 bases. The CDR3 has 15 residues. Trimming left V 5 bases short and J 4 bases short, with 18 bases between. The germline CDR1 and CDR2 sequences are SGHTA and FQGNSA. The CDR3 bases are TGTGCCAGCAGCAAATTGGGACGGGGGAGGTACGAGCAGTACTTC. Protein sequence: CASSKLGRGRYEQYF.

The rearrangement joins TRBV6-5 to TRBJ1-5; 9 bases are shared with TRBD1. J was trimmed by 6 bases and V by 1 base; bases with no gene match: 7. Germline loops: CDR1 MNHEY, CDR2 SVGAGI. This CDR3 is built from 16 residues. The CDR3 sequence is CASSYYEGQGGQPQHF. The CDR3 region has the DNA TGTGCCAGCAGTTACTACGAGGGACAGGGAGGTCAGCCCCAGCATTTT.

V and J are TRBV2 and TRBJ1-4, with a tentative D call TRBD1 (5 bases). Trimming stripped 6 bases from V and 5 bases from J, with 22 bases between. The CDR3 runs to 17 residues. Per germline, CDR1 SNHLY and CDR2 FYNNEI. The CDR3 sequence is CASSLLSQTARNEKLFF. The CDR3 coding sequence is TGTGCCAGCAGCCTCCTCTCCCAGACAGCCAGAAATGAAAAACTGTTTTTT.

The V and J genes are TRBV29-1 and TRBJ1-2; D is possibly TRBD1 (6 bases). Trimming removed 3 bases at V and 6 bases at J, with 11 bases between. The germline CDR1 and CDR2 sequences are SQVTM and ANQGSEA. The CDR3 sequence is 12 residues long. The CDR3 is CSVDSGVNGYTF. The CDR3 nucleotides read TGCAGCGTTGATTCAGGGGTAAATGGCTACACCTTC.

CDR3 nucleotides: TGTGCCAGCCGGAGGGAGCGGGGGGCCCTTACGAACACCGGGGAGCTGTTTTTT. Translating it yields CASRRERGALTNTGELFF. The chain uses TRBV7-6 and TRBJ2-2; 9 positions match TRBD2. The CDR3 totals 18 residues. V trimming: 8 bases; J trimming: 0 bases; junction bases outside the gene matches: 13. Germline V gene data show CDR1 as SGHVS and CDR2 as FNYEAQ.

This chain links TRBV30 with TRBJ1-1; D is perhaps TRBD1 (5 bases). This CDR3 comprises 11 residues. Per the germline V gene, CDR1 is GTSNPN and CDR2 is SVGIG (reference sequence). The V end lost 1 base, the J end lost 10 bases, and 10 bases lay between the germline ends. CDR3 sequence reads: CAWSEGVGAFF. Here the CDR3 DNA reads TGTGCCTGGAGTGAAGGGGTAGGAGCTTTCTTT.

The V and J genes are TRBV7-6 and TRBJ1-3; D not certain. This CDR3 spans 18 amino acids. Between the trimmed V and J ends, which lost 5 bases and 8 bases, there was a span of 28 bases. Germline V CDR1 and CDR2: SGHVS, FNYEAQ. The CDR3 region has the DNA TGTGCCAGCAGCCCCCTCCCAAAAGGGCGGGGAAGCGGGGACACCATATATTTT. It translates to CASSPLPKGRGSGDTIYF.